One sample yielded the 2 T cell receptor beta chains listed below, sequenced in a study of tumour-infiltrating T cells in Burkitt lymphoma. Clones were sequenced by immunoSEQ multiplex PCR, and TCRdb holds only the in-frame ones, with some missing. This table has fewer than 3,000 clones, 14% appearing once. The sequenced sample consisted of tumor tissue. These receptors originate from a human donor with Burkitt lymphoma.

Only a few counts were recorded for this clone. The chain's CDR3 is CASSVGLAGLETQYF. CDR3 DNA: TGTGCCAGCAGTGTTGGACTAGCGGGACTAGAGACCCAGTACTTC. The chain joins TRBV7-2 to TRBJ2-5, with 12 bases that match TRBD2. Trimming at V came to 6 bases and at J to 4 bases, leaving 6 bases not matched to a gene. Germline V lookup: CDR1 SGHTA, CDR2 FQGNSA. CDR3 length: 15 residues.

CDR3 in DNA: TGTGCCAGCAGCTTGGCCTTTTACGGAAACTATGGCTACACCTTC. Encoded protein: CASSLAFYGNYGYTF. The chain combines TRBV5-8 with TRBJ1-2, with D unresolved. V lost 0 bases and J lost 2, with 11 bases in between. This CDR3 has 15 residues. Germline values: CDR1 SGHTS, CDR2 YDEGEE.